Below, 8 T cell receptor beta chains from the same sample are listed, as sequenced in a study of T cell changes during pregnancy in multiple sclerosis. Some clones are missing from TCRdb's copy, which holds only in-frame ones; the method was immunoSEQ multiplex PCR. The repertoire holds just under 60,000 clones, with more than 85% as singletons. This specimen was peripheral blood, taken in the first trimester of pregnancy. All receptors derive from a female donor with multiple sclerosis, enrolled in a pregnancy study.

The V call is TRBV19, the J call TRBJ1-5; no reliable D call. Trimming took off 3 bases at V and 0 bases at J, with 15 bases between the two ends. The germline V gene has CDR1 LNHDA and CDR2 SQIVND (reference sequence). This CDR3 region has 17 residues. CDR3 nucleotides: TGTGCCAGTAGTATTTTGCGGATCGGGAATAGCAATCAGCCCCAGCATTTT. It is translated as CASSILRIGNSNQPQHF.

The chain joins TRBV6-6 to TRBJ1-6; no definite D call. Trimming left V 2 bases short and J 9 bases short, with 5 bases between. Germline-derived CDR1 and CDR2 are MNHNY and SVGAGI (reference sequence). The CDR3 has 12 residues. In DNA form, the CDR3 reads TGTGCCAGCAGTTACCCCGGTTCACCCCTCCACTTT. Protein: CASSYPGSPLHF.

The V gene is TRBV7-2, the J gene TRBJ2-3; D gene ambiguous. CDR1 is SGHTA, CDR2 FQGNSA, per germline. Trimming shortened V by 5 bases and J by 2 bases, and 14 bases separated the two germline ends. This CDR3 contains 15 residues. CDR3 in amino acids: CASSLRSTPTDTQYF. CDR3 nucleotide sequence: TGTGCCAGCAGCCTACGGTCCACCCCCACAGATACGCAGTATTTT.

V gene TRBV7-8 combines with J gene TRBJ1-2, with D maybe TRBD1 (5 bases). Between the trimmed V and J ends, which lost 6 bases and 8 bases, there was a span of 28 bases. Germline V gene data show CDR1 as SGHVS and CDR2 as FQNEAQ. The CDR3 loop spans 17 amino acids. The CDR3 sequence is CASSPPSRGSTMGGYTF. The CDR3 nucleotides read TGTGCCAGCAGTCCCCCCTCACGGGGGTCGACTATGGGGGGCTACACCTTC.

This chain links TRBV7-2 with TRBJ1-1; possibly TRBD1 for D (6 bases). This CDR3 comprises 15 residues. The V end lost 5 bases, the J end lost 0 bases, and 13 bases lay between the germline ends. Germline CDR1 is SGHTA and CDR2 is FQGNSA. Written as DNA, the CDR3 is TGTGCCAGCAGCGAAGCCGGGACATTGAACACTGAAGCTTTCTTT. Encoded protein: CASSEAGTLNTEAFF.

The chain is built from TRBV4-1 and TRBJ1-6; possible D gene TRBD1, 5 bases. The CDR3 covers 16 residues. Trimming took 3 bases from V and 4 from J, leaving 13 bases between them. Germline V lookup: CDR1 MGHRA, CDR2 YSYEKL. CDR3 nucleotide sequence: TGCGCCAGCAGCCAGGTGGGGCACTCGTATAATTCACCCCTCCACTTT. Amino acid sequence: CASSQVGHSYNSPLHF.

V and J are TRBV5-1 and TRBJ1-1; D might be TRBD1 (5 bases). Per the germline V gene, CDR1 is SGHRS and CDR2 is YFSETQ. The V end lost 1 base, the J end lost 5 bases, and 12 bases lay between the germline ends. The CDR3 runs 14 residues. The CDR3 region has the DNA TGCGCCAGCAGCTTGAGCGCGGGGACGACTGAAGCTTTCTTT. This gives the protein CASSLSAGTTEAFF.

The chain carries TRBV15 and TRBJ1-1; the D gene is possibly TRBD1 (5 bases). V was trimmed by 1 base and J by 4 bases, leaving 13 bases between them. The CDR3 length is 15 residues. The germline V gene encodes CDR1 LNHNV and CDR2 YYDKDF (reference sequence). This chain's CDR3 is CATSRGGSGGTEAFF. CDR3 DNA sequence: TGTGCCACCAGCAGAGGGGGGTCGGGGGGCACTGAAGCTTTCTTT.